Below, 29 T cell receptor beta chains from the same sample are listed, as sequenced in a study of blood T cells in healthy people across ages. A sample-barcoded 5' primer and a J-beta primer mix were used in a second PCR of about 6 to 11 cycles. TCRdb reanalysed the 5' RACE reads using MiXCR and keeps one entry per CDR3 protein. Of hundreds of thousands of distinct CDR3 sequences in the sample, roughly 32% were seen once. Sample: blood. These receptor sequences come from a woman of 80 years or more in good health.

The sample holds many counts of this clonotype. This chain uses TRBV20-1 with TRBJ2-3, with TRBD2 identical over 11 bases. Germline CDR1 is DFQATT and CDR2 is SNEGSKA (reference sequence). The CDR3 runs to 17 residues. Losses at the gene ends were 6 bases for V and 1 base for J; bases not matched to a gene: 12. CDR3 nucleotide sequence: TGCAGTGCCGCCGGGTTCGTAGCGGGGGGGCGCACAGATACGCAGTATTTT. Its translation: CSAAGFVAGGRTDTQYF.

The gene calls are TRBV4-2 and TRBJ1-2; maybe TRBD1 (6 bases). This CDR3 spans 17 amino acids. Germline CDR1 is LGHNA and CDR2 is YNFKEQ. V was clipped by 4 bases and J by 6 bases, with 24 bases between them. This CDR3 is CASSRTSRNRDEDGYTF. The DNA for the CDR3 is TGTGCCAGCAGCCGCACATCCAGGAACAGGGATGAGGATGGCTACACCTTC.

This clonotype has just a few counts. J is TRBJ2-5 and V is TRBV6-2 or TRBV6-3; D remains unclear. The V and J ends lost 0 bases and 1 base respectively, with 9 bases between them. Looked up from germline, CDR1 is MNHEY and CDR2 is SVGEGT. The CDR3 loop spans 15 amino acids. The CDR3 loop is CASSYSRILQETQYF. The DNA of the CDR3 is TGTGCCAGCAGTTACTCGAGGATCCTCCAAGAGACCCAGTACTTC.

This clonotype was counted ten times or more. The rearrangement joins TRBV7-2 to TRBJ2-7, with TRBD2 matching 8 bases. CDR3 length equals 14 residues. V lost 4 bases, J lost 3 bases, and 5 bases stayed unmatched. The V gene's germline CDR1 is SGHTA and CDR2 FQGNSA. CDR3 DNA sequence: TGTGCCAGCAGCTATAAGGGACTAGACTACGAGCAGTACTTC. It translates to CASSYKGLDYEQYF.

The chain uses TRBV2 and TRBJ1-5; the match to TRBD1 covers 10 bases. The V gene end was trimmed by 6 bases and the J gene end by 2 bases; junction bases not matched to a gene: 4. The CDR3 covers 15 residues. Germline loops: CDR1 SNHLY, CDR2 FYNNEI. The CDR3 DNA sequence: TGTGCCAGCAGGAGAGGACAGGGGGGCAATCAGCCCCAGCATTTT. This codes for CASRRGQGGNQPQHF.

This clonotype was counted at least ten times. This sequence joins TRBV11-3 and TRBJ2-1; D is possibly TRBD2 (6 bases). The V end was cut by 1 base, the J end by 0 bases, with 13 bases between. The CDR3 is made up of 17 amino acids. Germline CDR1 and CDR2: SGHNT and YENEEA. The DNA for the CDR3 is TGTGCCAGCAGCTTAGCCCAGGGACTGAGCTCCTACAATGAGCAGTTCTTC. Translating gives CASSLAQGLSSYNEQFF.

This clonotype has a handful of counts. V gene TRBV6-1 combines with J gene TRBJ1-5, with TRBD1 identical over 7 bases. CDR3 size: 14 residues. Unmatched junction bases numbered 4, after V lost 6 bases and J lost 2 bases. Per the germline V gene, CDR1 is MNHNS and CDR2 is SASEGT. CDR3 sequence reads: CASSWDSGNQPQHF. The CDR3 DNA reads TGTGCCAGCAGCTGGGACAGTGGCAATCAGCCCCAGCATTTT.

This chain uses TRBV27 with TRBJ2-2; D tentatively fits TRBD1 or TRBD2 (5 bases each). CDR1 MNHEY and CDR2 SMNVEV come from the germline V gene (reference sequence). The CDR3 sequence is 15 residues long. Trimming removed 3 bases at V and 1 base at J, with 9 bases between. CDR3 nucleotide sequence: TGTGCCAGCAGTTTGCCAGGGAGGAACACCGGGGAGCTGTTTTTT. It is translated as CASSLPGRNTGELFF.

This clonotype showed up many times. The CDR3 nucleotides are TGTGCCAGCAGTGGTCCCAGAACTAACTATGGCTACACCTTC. Its translation: CASSGPRTNYGYTF. The chain recombines TRBV25-1 with TRBJ1-2; D uncertain. Between the trimmed V and J ends, which lost 4 bases and 0 bases, there was a span of 9 bases. The CDR3 covers 14 residues. From germline, CDR1 is MGHDK and CDR2 SYGVNS.

This clonotype was seen ten or more times. The V and J genes are TRBV20-1 and TRBJ2-5, with 14 positions matching TRBD2. The V gene's germline CDR1 is DFQATT and CDR2 SNEGSKA (reference sequence). CDR3 length: 15 residues. The V and J ends lost 6 bases and 5 bases, in that order; junction bases with no gene match: 8. Here the CDR3 reads CSAETSGGAGETQYF. The CDR3 DNA reads as TGCAGTGCCGAGACTAGCGGGGGGGCCGGGGAGACCCAGTACTTC.

In this sample, this clonotype turned up many times. The chain carries TRBV4-3 and TRBJ1-4; 7 bases agree with TRBD1. There are 15 residues in the CDR3. Germline CDR1 and CDR2: LGHNA and YSLEER. Unmatched junction bases numbered 5, after V lost 0 bases and J lost 7 bases. The CDR3: CASSQDRNRGEKLFF. The CDR3 coding sequence is TGCGCCAGCAGCCAAGATCGTAACAGGGGTGAAAAACTGTTTTTT.

This clonotype was found a few times. The chain combines TRBV30 with TRBJ1-5; no definite D call. The CDR3 spans 14 residues. Germline CDR1 reads GTSNPN; CDR2 reads SVGIG (reference sequence). V lost 5 bases and J 3 bases, leaving 14 bases between the germline ends. For the CDR3, the DNA is TGTGCCTGGTCCTCGGGCCCCGTCAATCAGCCCCAGCATTTT. Amino acid sequence: CAWSSGPVNQPQHF.

This clonotype was found a few times. A read error may explain this, as a much larger clone is one base away. J is TRBJ2-7 and V is TRBV12-3 or TRBV12-4, with 7 bases that match TRBD2. The CDR3 has 14 amino acids. CDR3 in DNA: TGTGCCAGCAGTCCCCCCGGGGGGATGCACGAGCGGTACTTC. Translation: CASSPPGGMHERYF.

This clonotype was observed at least ten times. V usage is TRBV6-6 and J usage is TRBJ1-5, with D maybe TRBD1 (6 bases). V was cut by 4 bases and J by 3 bases, with 13 bases left in between. Germline CDR1 is MNHNY and CDR2 is SVGAGI (reference sequence). The length of the CDR3 is 15 residues. CDR3: CASSSDGTTNQPQHF. CDR3 nucleotide sequence: TGTGCCAGCAGTTCCGACGGGACAACCAATCAGCCCCAGCATTTT.

The rearrangement uses TRBV27 and TRBJ1-1; 7 nucleotides line up with TRBD1. CDR3 length: 13 amino acids. Germline V gene sequence: CDR1 MNHEY, CDR2 SMNVEV (reference sequence). V was pared by 5 bases and J by 7 bases, with 7 bases of the junction left unmatched. CDR3 loop: CASSLRDRFEAFF. CDR3 DNA sequence: TGTGCCAGCAGTCTCCGGGACAGATTTGAAGCTTTCTTT.

V gene TRBV7-2 combines with J gene TRBJ2-7, with 11 positions matching TRBD2. The CDR3 spans 16 residues. Germline V CDR1 and CDR2: SGHTA, FQGNSA. V trimming: 1 base; J trimming: 2 bases; junction bases outside the gene matches: 4. CDR3 in DNA: TGTGCCAGCAGCTTAGAGATTAGCGGGAGGGCCTACGAGCAGTACTTC. Its translation is CASSLEISGRAYEQYF.

This chain connects TRBV28 to TRBJ2-1, with a possible D match to TRBD2 (5 bases). The ends were cut back, 6 bases at V and 0 bases at J, with 15 bases in the middle. Germline lookup yields CDR1 MDHEN and CDR2 SYDVKM. This CDR3 region has 16 residues. The CDR3 sequence: CASSPSGSRSYNEQFF. CDR3 sequence (DNA): TGTGCCAGCAGCCCGTCGGGGTCCCGCTCCTACAATGAGCAGTTCTTC.

CDR3 coding DNA: TGTGCCAGCAGCCAAGGCTTCGGTAGCGCCTACGAGCAGTACTTC. Translating gives CASSQGFGSAYEQYF. The V call is TRBV4-2, the J call TRBJ2-7, with D perhaps matching TRBD2 (5 bases). Trimming pared 1 base from V and 2 bases from J, leaving 12 bases between. The CDR3 is 15 amino acids. Germline V gives CDR1 LGHNA, CDR2 YNFKEQ.

This clonotype came up many times. The chain links TRBV7-9 to TRBJ2-5; 12 positions agree with TRBD1. Losses at the gene ends were 5 bases for V and 5 bases for J; bases not matched to a gene: 9. CDR3 size: 16 residues. The germline V gene has CDR1 SEHNR and CDR2 FQNEAQ (reference sequence). DNA of the CDR3: TGTGCCAGCAGCCTCCCGGGACAGGGGGCTCTGGAGACCCAGTACTTC. This encodes CASSLPGQGALETQYF.

This clonotype was seen at least ten times. This sequence joins TRBV5-1 and TRBJ2-1; D perhaps matches TRBD1 (6 bases). The CDR3 sequence is 16 residues long. The germline V gene encodes CDR1 SGHRS and CDR2 YFSETQ. V was cut by 1 base and J by 1 base, with 12 bases left in between. CDR3 amino acids: CASSLTTGSSYNEQFF. As DNA, the CDR3 is TGCGCCAGCAGCTTGACAACAGGGAGTTCCTACAATGAGCAGTTCTTC.

This clonotype has just a few counts. Given a much more abundant clone one base away, this may be a read error. The chain carries TRBV10-3 and TRBJ2-1, with TRBD2 as a possible D gene (7 bases). The J call may be mistaken, given a closer DNA end match to TRBJ2-7. The V gene's germline CDR1 is ENHRY and CDR2 SYGVKD. The CDR3 runs to 16 residues. CDR3 in DNA: TGTGCCATCAGTGATCGTGAGGGGGGGCTATACAATGAGCAGTACTTC. This encodes CAISDREGGLYNEQYF.

In this sample, this clonotype turned up once. Since a much larger clone is just one base distant, this may be a read error. The V call is TRBV28, the J call TRBJ2-7; 7 bases match TRBD1. Germline CDR1 MDHEN, CDR2 SYDVKM. The CDR3 contains 16 residues. J lost 5 bases, V lost 1 base, and 11 bases had no gene match. In DNA, the CDR3 is TGTGCCAGCAGTTTATACCCTGGACAGGCAACCCACGAGCAGTACTTC. It yields the protein CASSLYPGQATHEQYF.

This clonotype has a count of ten or more. The chain combines TRBV5-1 with TRBJ2-7; no definite D call. The CDR3 contains 13 residues. Germline V gives CDR1 SGHRS, CDR2 YFSETQ. The V end lost 1 base, the J end lost 4 bases, and 9 bases lay between the germline ends. CDR3: CASSLLGQYEQYF. The CDR3 region has the DNA TGCGCCAGCAGCTTGCTTGGGCAATACGAGCAGTACTTC.

This clonotype was observed a few times. A much larger clone lies a single base off, so this may be a read error. The chain uses TRBV20-1 and TRBJ2-5; 8 bases map to TRBD1. V lost 0 bases and J lost 5; bases outside the gene matches: 8. The CDR3 sequence is 15 residues long. Germline CDR1 is DFQATT and CDR2 is SNEGSKA (reference sequence). The CDR3 DNA reads as TGCAGTGCTAGAGATATCGACAGGGGTCGTGAGACCCAGTACTTC. Its translation: CSARDIDRGRETQYF.

This clonotype was seen repeatedly, ten times or more. The chain carries TRBV20-1 and TRBJ2-7; TRBD1 agrees at 11 bases. Per the germline V gene, CDR1 is DFQATT and CDR2 is SNEGSKA (reference sequence). There are 12 residues in the CDR3. Trimming removed 6 bases from V and 5 bases from J; junction bases left unmatched: 3. The CDR3 DNA sequence: TGCAGTGCGGGGGGACAGGGGGACGAGCAGTACTTC. This sequence encodes CSAGGQGDEQYF.

With regard to this clonotype: This sequence may be a read error, since a much larger clone differs from it by one base. The chain uses TRBV6-2 or TRBV6-3 and TRBJ2-5, with 10 nucleotides matching TRBD2. V shed 7 bases and J 11 bases; nucleotides not matched to a gene: 16. The V gene's germline CDR1 is MNHEY and CDR2 SVGEGT. The CDR3 spans 15 residues. CDR3 amino acids: CASIKAGGPNNEQYF. The CDR3 bases are TGTGCCAGCATTAAAGCGGGGGGGCCTAACAATGAGCAGTACTTC.

This clonotype was detected many times. V gene TRBV5-1 combines with J gene TRBJ2-3; D tentatively reads TRBD1 or TRBD2 (6 bases each). Germline CDR1 is SGHRS and CDR2 is YFSETQ. This CDR3 is built from 17 residues. Trimming removed 4 bases from V and 1 base from J, with 19 bases in between. CDR3 nucleotide sequence: TGCGCCAGCAGCCCCCAGCCCGGGGGCGGAGGCACAGATACGCAGTATTTT. Translated, it gives CASSPQPGGGGTDTQYF.

This clonotype was seen only a few times. The chain employs TRBV5-4 and TRBJ1-4, with D maybe TRBD1 (6 bases). V was shortened by 3 bases and J by 5 bases, with 17 bases between the two germline ends. This CDR3 has 16 residues. From germline, CDR1 is SGHNT and CDR2 YYREEE (reference sequence). The CDR3 DNA reads as TGTGCCAGCAGCTCACTTTCCGGGACACGGAATGAAAAACTGTTTTTT. It yields the protein CASSSLSGTRNEKLFF.

This clonotype was detected many times. CDR3 DNA sequence: TGTGCCAGCAGTTTCCGCCGGGGGGGCCCAGATACGCAGTATTTT. It codes for CASSFRRGGPDTQYF. The chain joins TRBV12-3 or TRBV12-4 to TRBJ2-3; 8 positions agree with TRBD2. V lost 3 bases to trimming and J lost 4 bases; unmatched junction nucleotides: 6. This CDR3 contains 15 residues.